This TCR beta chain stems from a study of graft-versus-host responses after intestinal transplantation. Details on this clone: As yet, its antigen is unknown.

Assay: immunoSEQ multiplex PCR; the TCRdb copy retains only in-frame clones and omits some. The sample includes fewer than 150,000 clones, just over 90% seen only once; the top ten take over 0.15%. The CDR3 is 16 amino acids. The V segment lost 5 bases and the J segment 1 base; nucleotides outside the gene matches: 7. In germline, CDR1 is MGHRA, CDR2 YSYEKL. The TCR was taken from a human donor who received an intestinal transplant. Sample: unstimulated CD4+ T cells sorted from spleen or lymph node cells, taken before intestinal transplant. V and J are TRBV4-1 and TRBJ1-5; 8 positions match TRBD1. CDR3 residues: CASSSQTGVSNQPQHF. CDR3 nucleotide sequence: TGCGCCAGCAGCTCTCAGACAGGGGTAAGCAATCAGCCCCAGCATTTT.